This TCR beta chain was found in a study of blood T cells in healthy people across ages. Study-level findings and limits: Considered underestimates were the diversity estimates obtained from one million T cells. Long-lived donors carried more naive CD4+ cells and greater diversity than aged donors.

V dropped 4 bases and J dropped 7; count of bases not matched to a gene: 7. The V gene's germline CDR1 is MNHNY and CDR2 SVGAGI (reference sequence). This CDR3 comprises 15 residues. With regard to this clonotype: The antigen remains unidentified.

Through a sample-barcoded 5' primer and a J-beta primer mix, a second PCR was run for roughly 7 to 12 cycles. MiXCR, applied by TCRdb to the 5' RACE reads, yields one record per CDR3 protein. Found here are about 1.5 million distinct CDR3 sequences, about 43% of them singletons; the top ten hold less than 8%. The chain uses TRBV6-6 and TRBJ1-6; 7 nucleotides line up with TRBD1. This receptor was identified in a woman aged 18-29 years in good health. The sample consisted of blood. The CDR3 spells CASSWGQGGNSPLHF. CDR3 sequence (DNA): TGTGCCAGCAGTTGGGGCCAGGGGGGGAATTCACCCCTCCACTTT.